The sample holds many counts of the clone carrying this T cell receptor (beta chain). Assay: immunoSEQ multiplex PCR; the TCRdb copy retains only in-frame clones and omits some. The data contain about 23,000 clones, 35% to 55% of them singletons. These data come from a study of neoadjuvant anti-PD-1 for oral cavity cancer. Indicated time point: after neoadjuvant nivolumab, at surgical resection. The sample in question was tumor tissue, obtained after nivolumab (anti-PD-1) treatment. The TCR was taken from a person aged 35-79 years with oral cavity squamous cell carcinoma.

The CDR3 DNA follows: TGTGCCAGCAGCTTAGCCAGAGCTAACTATGGCTACACCTTC. It codes for CASSLARANYGYTF. The gene calls are TRBV7-2 and TRBJ1-2; D ambiguous. Germline loops: CDR1 SGHTA, CDR2 FQGNSA. This CDR3 is 14 amino acids long. Between the trimmed V and J ends, which lost 0 bases and 0 bases, there was a span of 5 bases.